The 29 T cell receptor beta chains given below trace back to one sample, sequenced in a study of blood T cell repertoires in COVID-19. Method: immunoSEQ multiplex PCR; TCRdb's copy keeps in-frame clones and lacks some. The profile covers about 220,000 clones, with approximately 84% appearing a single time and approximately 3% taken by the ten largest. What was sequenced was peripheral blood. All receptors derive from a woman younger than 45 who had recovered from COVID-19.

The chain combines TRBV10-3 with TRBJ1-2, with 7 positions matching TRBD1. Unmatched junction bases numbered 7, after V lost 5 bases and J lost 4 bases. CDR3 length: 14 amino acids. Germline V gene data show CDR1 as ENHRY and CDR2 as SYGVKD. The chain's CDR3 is CAISRQGVGYGYTF. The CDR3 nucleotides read TGTGCCATCAGTCGACAGGGAGTGGGCTATGGCTACACCTTC.

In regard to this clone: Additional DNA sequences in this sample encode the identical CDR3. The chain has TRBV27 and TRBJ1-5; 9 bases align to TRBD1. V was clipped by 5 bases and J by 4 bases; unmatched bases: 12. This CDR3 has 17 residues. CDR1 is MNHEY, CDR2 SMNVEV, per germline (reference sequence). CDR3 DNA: TGTGCCAGCAGTCCTTTCGGGACAGGGATACAAAATCAGCCCCAGCATTTT. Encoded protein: CASSPFGTGIQNQPQHF.

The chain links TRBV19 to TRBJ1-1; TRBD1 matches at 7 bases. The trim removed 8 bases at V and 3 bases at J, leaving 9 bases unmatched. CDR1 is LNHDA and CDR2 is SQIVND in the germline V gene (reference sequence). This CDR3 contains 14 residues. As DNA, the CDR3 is TGTGCCAGTCGACAGGGTGTCTTGGACACTGAAGCTTTCTTT. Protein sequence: CASRQGVLDTEAFF.

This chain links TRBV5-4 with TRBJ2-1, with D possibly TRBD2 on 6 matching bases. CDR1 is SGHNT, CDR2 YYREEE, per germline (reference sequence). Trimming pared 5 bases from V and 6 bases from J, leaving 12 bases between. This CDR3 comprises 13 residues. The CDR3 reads CASRVGGTNEQFF. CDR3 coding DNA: TGTGCCAGCAGGGTGGGCGGGACCAATGAGCAGTTCTTC. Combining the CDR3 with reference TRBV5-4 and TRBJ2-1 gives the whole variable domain ETGVTQSPTHLIKTRGQQVTLRCSSQSGHNTVSWYQQALGQGPQFIFQYYREEENGRGNFPPRFSGLQFPNYSSELNVNALELDDSALYLCASRVGGTNEQFFGPGTRLTVL.

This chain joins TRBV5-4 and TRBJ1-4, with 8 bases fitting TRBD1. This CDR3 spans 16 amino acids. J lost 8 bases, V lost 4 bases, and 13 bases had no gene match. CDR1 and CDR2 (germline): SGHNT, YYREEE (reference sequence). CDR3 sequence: CASSTARQGIGEKLFF. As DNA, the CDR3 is TGTGCCAGCAGCACCGCTCGACAGGGGATTGGGGAAAAACTGTTTTTT. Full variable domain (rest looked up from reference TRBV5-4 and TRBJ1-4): ETGVTQSPTHLIKTRGQQVTLRCSSQSGHNTVSWYQQALGQGPQFIFQYYREEENGRGNFPPRFSGLQFPNYSSELNVNALELDDSALYLCASSTARQGIGEKLFFGSGTQLSVL.

This CDR3 is CASSGRVTEAFF. CDR3 DNA: TGTGCCAGCAGTGGCAGGGTGACTGAAGCTTTCTTT. V gene TRBV2 combines with J gene TRBJ1-1; a possible D gene is TRBD1 (5 bases). V was clipped by 4 bases and J by 5 bases, with 8 bases between them. This CDR3 spans 12 amino acids. In germline, CDR1 is SNHLY, CDR2 FYNNEI.

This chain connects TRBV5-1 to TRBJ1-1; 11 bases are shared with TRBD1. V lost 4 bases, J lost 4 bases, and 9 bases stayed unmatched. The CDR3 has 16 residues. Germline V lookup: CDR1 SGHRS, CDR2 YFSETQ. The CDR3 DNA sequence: TGCGCCAGCAGCCCAGGGACAGGGGGATCGTCCACTGAAGCTTTCTTT. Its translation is CASSPGTGGSSTEAFF.

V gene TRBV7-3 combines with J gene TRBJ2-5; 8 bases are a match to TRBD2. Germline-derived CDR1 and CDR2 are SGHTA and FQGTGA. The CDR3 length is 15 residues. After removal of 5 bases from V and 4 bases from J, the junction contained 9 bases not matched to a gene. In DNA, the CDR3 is TGTGCCAGCAGCGCAATTGGGCTAGCGGGAGAGACCCAGTACTTC. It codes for CASSAIGLAGETQYF.

CDR3 amino acids: CASGLVLRDSVETQYF. CDR3 DNA sequence: TGTGCTAGTGGTTTGGTATTGCGGGATTCCGTGGAGACCCAGTACTTC. V is TRBV12-5 and J is TRBJ2-5, with a weak D call TRBD2 (6 bases). The CDR3 is 16 residues long. Germline-derived CDR1 and CDR2 are LGHNT and FRNRAP. The ends were cut back, 0 bases at V and 5 bases at J, with 16 bases in the middle.

The CDR3 is CATSDTDRYYGYTF. Here the CDR3 DNA reads TGTGCCACCAGTGACACGGACAGATACTATGGCTACACCTTC. J is TRBJ1-2 and V is TRBV24-1, with D perhaps matching TRBD1 (6 bases). The CDR3 consists of 14 residues. CDR1 is KGHDR, CDR2 SFDVKD, per germline. Deletions cut 4 bases from V and 3 bases from J, with 11 bases between.

CDR3 region: CASSYPGQGIPEQYF. CDR3 sequence (DNA): TGTGCCAGCAGTTACCCGGGACAGGGAATCCCCGAGCAGTACTTC. This chain joins TRBV6-2 or TRBV6-3 and TRBJ2-7; 9 nucleotides agree with TRBD1. Unmatched junction bases numbered 8, after V lost 2 bases and J lost 6 bases. Germline lookup yields CDR1 MNHEY and CDR2 SVGEGT. CDR3 size: 15 residues.

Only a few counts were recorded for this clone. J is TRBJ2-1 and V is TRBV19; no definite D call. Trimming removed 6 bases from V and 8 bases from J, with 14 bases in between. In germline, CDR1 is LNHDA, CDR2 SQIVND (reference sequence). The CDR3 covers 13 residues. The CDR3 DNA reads TGTGCCAGTAGCCCCTACGTCCGCGATGAGCAGTTCTTC. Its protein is CASSPYVRDEQFF.

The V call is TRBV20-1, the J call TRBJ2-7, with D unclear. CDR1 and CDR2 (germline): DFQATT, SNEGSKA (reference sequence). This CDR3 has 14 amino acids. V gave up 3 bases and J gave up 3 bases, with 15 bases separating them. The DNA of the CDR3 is TGCAGTGCTAGTCGCCCCGAACAGAACTACGAGCAGTACTTC. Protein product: CSASRPEQNYEQYF.

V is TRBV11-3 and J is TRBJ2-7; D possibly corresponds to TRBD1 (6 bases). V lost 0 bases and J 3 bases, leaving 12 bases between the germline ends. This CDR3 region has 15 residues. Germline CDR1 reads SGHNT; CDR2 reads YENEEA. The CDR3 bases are TGTGCCAGCAGCTTAGAAAGGGACACAGTCTACGAGCAGTACTTC. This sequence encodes CASSLERDTVYEQYF.

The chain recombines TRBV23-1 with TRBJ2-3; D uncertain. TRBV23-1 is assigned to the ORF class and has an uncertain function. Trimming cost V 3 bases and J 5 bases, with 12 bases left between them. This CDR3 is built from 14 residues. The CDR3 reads CASSHSALRDTQYF. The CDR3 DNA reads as TGCGCCAGCAGTCACTCCGCACTTAGAGATACGCAGTATTTT.

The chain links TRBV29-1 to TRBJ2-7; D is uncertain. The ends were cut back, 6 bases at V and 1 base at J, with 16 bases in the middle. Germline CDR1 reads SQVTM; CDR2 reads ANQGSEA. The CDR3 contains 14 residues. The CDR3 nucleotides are TGCAGCGTAAAATTTGACTTACATTCCTACGAGCAGTACTTC. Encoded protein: CSVKFDLHSYEQYF.

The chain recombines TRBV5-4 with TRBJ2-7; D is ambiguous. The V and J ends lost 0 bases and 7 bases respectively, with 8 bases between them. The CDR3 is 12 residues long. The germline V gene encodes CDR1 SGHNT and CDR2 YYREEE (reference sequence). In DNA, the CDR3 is TGTGCCAGCAGCTTGGCGGCCGGGGAGCAGTACTTC. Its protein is CASSLAAGEQYF.

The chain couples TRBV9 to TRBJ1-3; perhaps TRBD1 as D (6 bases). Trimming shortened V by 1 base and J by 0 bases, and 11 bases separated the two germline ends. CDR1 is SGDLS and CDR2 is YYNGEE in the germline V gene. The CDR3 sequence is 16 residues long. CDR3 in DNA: TGTGCCAGCAGCGTAAACAGGGCCCACTCTGGAAACACCATATATTTT. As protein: CASSVNRAHSGNTIYF.

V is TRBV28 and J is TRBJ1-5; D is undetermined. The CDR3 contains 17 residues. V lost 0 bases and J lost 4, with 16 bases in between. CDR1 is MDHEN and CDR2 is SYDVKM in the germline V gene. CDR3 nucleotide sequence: TGTGCCAGCAGTTTATGGGGAGGAGGGCGAGGGAATCAGCCCCAGCATTTT. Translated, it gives CASSLWGGGRGNQPQHF.

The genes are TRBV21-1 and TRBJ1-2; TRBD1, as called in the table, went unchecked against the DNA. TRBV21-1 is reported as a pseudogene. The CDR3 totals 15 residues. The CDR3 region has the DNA TGTGCCAGCAGCAAACAAGGGACAGGGGTTTTTGGCTACACCTTC. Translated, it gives CASSKQGTGVFGYTF.

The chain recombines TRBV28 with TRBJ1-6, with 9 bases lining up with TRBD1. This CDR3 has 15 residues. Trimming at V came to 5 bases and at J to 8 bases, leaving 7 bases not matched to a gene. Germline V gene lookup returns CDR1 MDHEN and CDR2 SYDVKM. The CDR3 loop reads CASSPWDRDDSPLHF. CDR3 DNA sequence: TGTGCCAGCAGTCCATGGGACAGGGATGATTCACCCCTCCACTTT.

The CDR3 sequence: CASSSGRGASDTQYF. DNA for the CDR3: TGTGCCAGCAGCTCGGGGCGGGGGGCGTCAGATACGCAGTATTTT. The chain carries TRBV5-6 and TRBJ2-3; 8 nucleotides agree with TRBD2. J lost 4 bases, V lost 3 bases, and 7 bases had no gene match. Looked up from germline, CDR1 is SGHDT and CDR2 is YYEEEE. The CDR3 is 15 amino acids.

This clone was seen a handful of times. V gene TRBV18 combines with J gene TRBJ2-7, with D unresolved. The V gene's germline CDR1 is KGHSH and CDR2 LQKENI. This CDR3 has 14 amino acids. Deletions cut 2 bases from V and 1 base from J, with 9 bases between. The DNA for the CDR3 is TGTGCCAGCTCACCAAAGCAGACATCCTACGAGCAGTACTTC. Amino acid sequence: CASSPKQTSYEQYF. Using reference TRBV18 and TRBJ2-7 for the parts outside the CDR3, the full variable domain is NAGVMQNPRHLVRRRGQEARLRCSPMKGHSHVYWYRQLPEEGLKFMVYLQKENIIDESGMPKERFSAEFPKEGPSILRIQQVVRGDSAAYFCASSPKQTSYEQYFGPGTRLTVT.

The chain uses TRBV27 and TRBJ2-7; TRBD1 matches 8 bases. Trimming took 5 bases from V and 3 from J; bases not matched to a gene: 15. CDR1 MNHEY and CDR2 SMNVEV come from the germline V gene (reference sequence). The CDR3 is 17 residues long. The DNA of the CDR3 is TGTGCCAGCAGTCCCCCCGGGGACAGGCCCCAGAACTACGAGCAGTACTTC. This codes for CASSPPGDRPQNYEQYF.

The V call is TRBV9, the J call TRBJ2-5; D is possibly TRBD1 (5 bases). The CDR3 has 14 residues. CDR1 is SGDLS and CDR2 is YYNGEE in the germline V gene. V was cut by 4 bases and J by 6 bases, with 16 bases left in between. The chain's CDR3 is CASSPQWGDQTQYF. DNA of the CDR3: TGTGCCAGCAGCCCACAGTGGGGCGACCAGACCCAGTACTTC.

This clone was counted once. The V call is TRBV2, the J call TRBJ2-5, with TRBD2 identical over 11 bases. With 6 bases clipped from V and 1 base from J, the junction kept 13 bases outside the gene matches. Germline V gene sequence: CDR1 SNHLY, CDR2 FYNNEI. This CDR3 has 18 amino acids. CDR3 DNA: TGTGCCAGCAGCCCTGGGGCTAGCGGGAGGCTAATCCAAGAGACCCAGTACTTC. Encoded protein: CASSPGASGRLIQETQYF.

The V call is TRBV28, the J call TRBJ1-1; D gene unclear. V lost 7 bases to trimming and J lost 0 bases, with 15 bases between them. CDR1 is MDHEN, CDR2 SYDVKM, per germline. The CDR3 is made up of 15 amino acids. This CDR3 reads CASTVGGPLNTEAFF. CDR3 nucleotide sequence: TGTGCCAGCACCGTAGGAGGCCCTTTGAACACTGAAGCTTTCTTT.

CDR3 region: CASSLDAGGRFF. The CDR3 DNA reads TGTGCCAGCAGCCTAGATGCGGGAGGACGGTTCTTC. The J gene is TRBJ2-1, the V gene TRBV7-2, with 8 bases fitting TRBD2. The V and J ends lost 5 bases and 15 bases, in that order; junction bases with no gene match: 9. This CDR3 comprises 12 residues. The germline V gene has CDR1 SGHTA and CDR2 FQGNSA. The whole variable domain, remainder taken from reference TRBV7-2 and TRBJ2-1, is GAGVSQSPSNKVTEKGKDVELRCDPISGHTALYWYRQSLGQGLEFLIYFQGNSAPDKSGLPSDRFSAERTGGSVSTLTIQRTQQEDSAVYLCASSLDAGGRFFGPGTRLTVL.

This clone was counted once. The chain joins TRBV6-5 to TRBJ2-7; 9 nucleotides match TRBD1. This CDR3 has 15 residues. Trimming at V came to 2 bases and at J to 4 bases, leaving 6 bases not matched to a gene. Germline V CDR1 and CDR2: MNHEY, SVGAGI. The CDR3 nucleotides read TGTGCCAGCAGTTACACCGGACAGGGGCATTACGAGCAGTACTTC. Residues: CASSYTGQGHYEQYF.